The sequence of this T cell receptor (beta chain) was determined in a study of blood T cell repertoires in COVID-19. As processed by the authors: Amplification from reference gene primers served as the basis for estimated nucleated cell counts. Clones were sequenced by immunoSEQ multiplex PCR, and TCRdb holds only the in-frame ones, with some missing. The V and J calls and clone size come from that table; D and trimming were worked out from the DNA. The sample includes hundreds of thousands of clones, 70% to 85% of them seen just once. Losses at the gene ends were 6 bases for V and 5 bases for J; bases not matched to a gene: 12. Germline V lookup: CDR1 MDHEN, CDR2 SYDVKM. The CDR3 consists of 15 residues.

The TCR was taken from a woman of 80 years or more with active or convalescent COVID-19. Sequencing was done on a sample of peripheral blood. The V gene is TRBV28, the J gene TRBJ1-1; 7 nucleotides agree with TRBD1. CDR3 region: CASRPHRGLRTEAFF. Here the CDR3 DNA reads TGTGCCAGCAGACCACACAGGGGTTTAAGGACTGAAGCTTTCTTT.